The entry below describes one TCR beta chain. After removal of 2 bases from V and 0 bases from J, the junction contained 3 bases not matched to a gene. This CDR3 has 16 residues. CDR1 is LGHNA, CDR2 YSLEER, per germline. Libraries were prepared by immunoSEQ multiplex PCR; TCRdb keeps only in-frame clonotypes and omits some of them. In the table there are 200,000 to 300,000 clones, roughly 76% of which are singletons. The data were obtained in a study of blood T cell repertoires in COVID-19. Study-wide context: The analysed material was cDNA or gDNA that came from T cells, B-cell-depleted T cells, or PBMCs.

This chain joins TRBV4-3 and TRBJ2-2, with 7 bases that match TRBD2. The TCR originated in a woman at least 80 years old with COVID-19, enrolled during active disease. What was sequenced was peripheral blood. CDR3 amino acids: CASSQWSGTNTGELFF. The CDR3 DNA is TGCGCCAGCAGCCAATGGAGCGGGACGAACACCGGGGAGCTGTTTTTT.